This TCR beta chain was sequenced for a study of beta chain features in type 1 diabetes. Study at large: In all, more than 90,000,000 sorted cells from all samples were analyzed.

One heparinised draw of blood, averaging around 120 mL, came from each donor. The entirety of the isolated RNA underwent reverse transcription, so expressed TCRB transcripts were sequenced. Some clones are missing from TCRdb's copy, which holds only in-frame ones; the method was immunoSEQ multiplex PCR. Counted here are fewer than 200,000 clones, over 7.5% occurring once; the ten biggest clones make up almost 0.65%. Findings of the study overall: The similarity of naive, central memory and Treg TCRB repertoires appeared greater among patients than among healthy donors. No resolution was reached here on whether HLA type influences TCRB rearrangement.

J lost 12 bases, V lost 1 base, and 13 bases had no gene match. This CDR3 region has 16 residues. From germline, CDR1 is SGHTA and CDR2 FQGTGA. As concerns this clone: The antigen remains undetermined.

The sequence derives from a man between 18 and 35 years old in good health. The sequencing input was central memory CD4+ T cells from blood. The gene calls are TRBV7-3 and TRBJ1-2; 11 nucleotides line up with TRBD1. CDR3 loop: CASSLKDRGLPSEDTF. The CDR3 DNA is TGTGCCAGCAGCTTAAAGGACAGGGGGCTTCCTAGCGAGGACACCTTC.